This T cell receptor (beta chain) derives from a study of T cells in Graves' hyperthyroidism and ophthalmopathy. With 5 bases removed from V and 0 bases from J, the gap between germline ends came to 17 bases. From germline, CDR1 is LNHDA and CDR2 SQIVND (reference sequence). The length of the CDR3 is 16 residues. The authors deemed Graves' hyperthyroidism stable absent ophthalmopathy progression within 18 months. A patient was excluded if there was uncontrolled infection, other autoimmune disease, pregnancy or lactation. The authors obtained PBMCs from 9 to 10 ml of fresh peripheral blood. Amplification yielded TCR beta CDR3 regions, with RNA transcripts as the source. HTBI primers drove first-round RT-PCR of the TCR CDR3. TCRdb re-called the multiplex PCR reads through MiXCR, storing one row per CDR3 protein. There are some 700,000 distinct CDR3 sequences in the sample; 15% to 20% occur only once, and roughly a sixth lies in the top ten.

This clonotype was detected only a few times. The sequenced material came from blood. This chain links TRBV19 with TRBJ2-7; possible D gene TRBD1, 6 bases. The sequence came from a man aged 45-65 years with Graves' hyperthyroidism. CDR3 residues: CASSEWGRASSYEQYF. The CDR3 nucleotides read TGTGCCAGTAGTGAGTGGGGGCGGGCGAGCTCCTACGAGCAGTACTTC.